The source of this T cell receptor beta chain is a study of T cells in Graves' hyperthyroidism and ophthalmopathy. Study observations and caveats: Blood held most thyroid clonotypes expanded above 0.001 frequency. Model predictions of ophthalmopathy came a median approximately 6.2 months before onset. Classification by a 13 V-J model distinguished ophthalmopathy from stable hyperthyroidism.

Points on this clonotype: The antigen remains undetermined.

The CDR3 contains 9 residues. The V end was cut by 1 base, the J end by 12 bases, with 0 bases between. Amplification of TCR beta CDR3 regions was performed using RNA transcripts as template. The study used the HTBI primer set for a first-round RT-PCR of the TCR CDR3. Each CDR3 protein is one row after TCRdb ran MiXCR on the multiplex PCR reads. The sample carries 750,000 to 900,000 distinct CDR3 sequences, 38% recorded once. Fresh peripheral blood, approximately 9.6 ml, yielded the PBMCs. The sequence came from a man in his late teens or twenties with Graves' hyperthyroidism. The sample taken for sequencing was blood. The rearrangement uses TRBV12-3 or TRBV12-4 and TRBJ1-4; D is uncertain. The CDR3 loop reads CASSLELFF. The CDR3 nucleotides are TGTGCCAGCAGTTTAGAACTGTTTTTT.